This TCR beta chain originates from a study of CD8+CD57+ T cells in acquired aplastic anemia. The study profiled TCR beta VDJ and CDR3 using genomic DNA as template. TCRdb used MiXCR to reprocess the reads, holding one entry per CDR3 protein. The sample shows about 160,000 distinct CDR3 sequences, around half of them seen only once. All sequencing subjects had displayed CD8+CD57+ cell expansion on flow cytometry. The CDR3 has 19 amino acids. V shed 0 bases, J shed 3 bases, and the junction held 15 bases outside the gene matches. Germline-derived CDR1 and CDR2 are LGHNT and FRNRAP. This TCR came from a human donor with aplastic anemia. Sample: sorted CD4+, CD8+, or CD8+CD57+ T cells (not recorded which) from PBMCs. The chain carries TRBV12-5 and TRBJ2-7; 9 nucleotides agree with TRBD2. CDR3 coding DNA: TGTGCTAGTGGTTTGGTACTGGAGGAAAGCGGGAGGTTGGGCTACGAGCAGTACTTC. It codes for CASGLVLEESGRLGYEQYF.